This passage covers 9 T cell receptor beta chains from one sample sequenced in a study of blood T cell repertoires in COVID-19. Only in-frame clones appear in the TCRdb table, and some are missing; sequencing was by immunoSEQ multiplex PCR. Among roughly 200,000 clones, roughly 87% were seen once, and the ten largest hold about 9.4%. The sequencing input was PBMCs or T cells enriched from blood (not recorded which). The source is a man aged 18 to 30 with acute COVID-19.

This clone is a singleton in its sample. The rearrangement links TRBV19 to TRBJ1-2; D perhaps matches TRBD1 (6 bases). Germline CDR1 LNHDA, CDR2 SQIVND (reference sequence). Trimming took 3 bases from V and 3 from J, leaving 11 bases between them. The length of the CDR3 is 14 residues. In DNA form, the CDR3 reads TGTGCCAGTAGTATTGGGGCAGGGGACTATGGCTACACCTTC. Translation: CASSIGAGDYGYTF. The variable domain in full, with the rest retrieved from reference TRBV19 and TRBJ1-2, is DGGITQSPKYLFRKEGQNVTLSCEQNLNHDAMYWYRQDPGQGLRLIYYSQIVNDFQKGDIAEGYSVSREKKESFPLTVTSAQKNPTAFYLCASSIGAGDYGYTFGSGTRLTVV.

The V call is TRBV11-2, the J call TRBJ1-1; D is unclear. This CDR3 has 13 amino acids. Germline CDR1 reads SGHAT; CDR2 reads FQNNGV. Trimming removed 2 bases at V and 3 bases at J, with 7 bases between. The DNA of the CDR3 is TGTGCCAGCAGCTTAACTGGAGACACTGAAGCTTTCTTT. Protein sequence: CASSLTGDTEAFF. The full variable domain, with the rest looked up from reference TRBV11-2 and TRBJ1-1, is EAGVAQSPRYKIIEKRQSVAFWCNPISGHATLYWYQQILGQGPKLLIQFQNNGVVDDSQLPKDRFSAERLKGVDSTLKIQPAKLEDSAVYLCASSLTGDTEAFFGQGTRLTVV.

The chain links TRBV12-3 or TRBV12-4 to TRBJ1-5; D call uncertain. V was shortened by 6 bases and J by 11 bases, with 11 bases between the two germline ends. CDR3 size: 11 residues. For the CDR3, the DNA is TGTGCCAGCAGCCCCGATGAGACCCAGCATTTT. This encodes CASSPDETQHF.

On this clone itself: Its ends do not fully match the called genes, so a read error is possible. The chain's CDR3 is CASSPLTGKSLLF. Here the CDR3 DNA reads TGTGCCAGCAGCCCGCTGACAGGGAAGAGTTTGCTCTTC. The chain combines TRBV7-9 with TRBJ2-1, with 7 bases lining up with TRBD1. There are 13 residues in the CDR3. Germline values: CDR1 SEHNR, CDR2 FQNEAQ (reference sequence).

V gene TRBV27 combines with J gene TRBJ2-7, with D hard to call. V was cut by 7 bases and J by 1 base, with 8 bases left in between. Germline-derived CDR1 and CDR2 are MNHEY and SMNVEV (reference sequence). The CDR3 runs to 12 residues. CDR3 nucleotide sequence: TGTGCCAGCACAGACGGGTCCTACGAGCAGTACTTC. Protein: CASTDGSYEQYF.

This clone was seen only a few times. The V call is TRBV7-2, the J call TRBJ2-3, with D perhaps TRBD1 (6 bases). This CDR3 is built from 14 residues. V lost 1 base and J lost 6, with 11 bases in between. In germline, CDR1 is SGHTA, CDR2 FQGNSA. The CDR3 nucleotides are TGTGCCAGCAGCTTAGGGGGGCCCACCGATACGCAGTATTTT. Translation: CASSLGGPTDTQYF. Based on the CDR3 plus reference TRBV7-2 and TRBJ2-3, the full variable domain is GAGVSQSPSNKVTEKGKDVELRCDPISGHTALYWYRQSLGQGLEFLIYFQGNSAPDKSGLPSDRFSAERTGGSVSTLTIQRTQQEDSAVYLCASSLGGPTDTQYFGPGTRLTVL.

The CDR3 nucleotides read TGTGCCAGCAGGAGTCGAGGTGGAGGGGGCGAAGCGGGAGCTCGCGAGCAGTACTTC. This codes for CASRSRGGGGEAGAREQYF. This chain links TRBV27 with TRBJ2-7, with a weak D call TRBD2 (8 bases). Germline values: CDR1 MNHEY, CDR2 SMNVEV (reference sequence). The CDR3 totals 19 residues. V lost 6 bases, J lost 6 bases, and 33 bases lay in between.

V usage is TRBV7-9 and J usage is TRBJ2-3; TRBD2 aligns across 11 bases. The V and J ends lost 5 bases and 1 base, in that order; junction bases with no gene match: 11. The CDR3 runs 18 residues. Per germline, CDR1 SEHNR and CDR2 FQNEAQ (reference sequence). CDR3 amino acids: CASSPTRLAGKGTDTQYF. CDR3 nucleotides: TGTGCCAGCAGCCCAACCCGACTAGCGGGAAAGGGCACAGATACGCAGTATTTT.

The chain is built from TRBV5-1 and TRBJ1-1; D gene ambiguous. Per germline, CDR1 SGHRS and CDR2 YFSETQ. V lost 5 bases and J 0 bases, leaving 8 bases between the germline ends. The CDR3 extends over 13 amino acids. CDR3 sequence: CASRLGLNTEAFF. The CDR3 region has the DNA TGCGCCAGCAGGCTGGGCCTGAACACTGAAGCTTTCTTT.